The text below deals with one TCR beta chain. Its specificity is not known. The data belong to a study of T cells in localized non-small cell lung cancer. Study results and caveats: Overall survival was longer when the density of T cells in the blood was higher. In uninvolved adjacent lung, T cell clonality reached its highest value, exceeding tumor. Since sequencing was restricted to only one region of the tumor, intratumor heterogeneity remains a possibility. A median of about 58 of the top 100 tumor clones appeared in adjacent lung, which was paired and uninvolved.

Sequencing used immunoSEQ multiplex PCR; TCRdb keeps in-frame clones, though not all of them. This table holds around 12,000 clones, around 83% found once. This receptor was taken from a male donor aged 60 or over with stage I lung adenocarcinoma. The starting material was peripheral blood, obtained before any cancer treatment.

In DNA form, the CDR3 reads TGTGCCAGCAGCTTCGGGACAGGGGCCCCCATCACCATATATTTT. It yields the protein CASSFGTGAPITIYF. The chain is built from TRBV7-2 and TRBJ1-3; TRBD1 aligns across 10 bases. Germline CDR1 reads SGHTA; CDR2 reads FQGNSA. This CDR3 is 15 amino acids long. Losses at the gene ends were 3 bases for V and 9 bases for J; bases not matched to a gene: 8.